What follows are 23 T cell receptor beta chains derived from one specimen sequenced in a study of spatial heterogeneity in lung cancer. Study results and caveats: Tumor mutation count correlated with how many alpha and beta TCRs expanded intratumorally.

Using its own MiXCR run on the 5' RACE reads, TCRdb lists one record per CDR3 protein. This sample has about 24,000 distinct CDR3 sequences; 8.8% occur once, and the top ten carry 7.5% to 9%. Their cognate antigens are unknown. As for time point: sample taken at primary tumor resection. This specimen consisted of lung tumor tissue, obtained at surgery. The receptors derive from a male donor with early-stage non-small cell lung cancer.

The V call is TRBV9, the J call TRBJ2-2; 7 positions match TRBD2. Germline V gene data show CDR1 as SGDLS and CDR2 as YYNGEE. The CDR3 is 15 amino acids. With 0 bases clipped from V and 5 bases from J, the junction kept 4 bases outside the gene matches. The CDR3 loop reads CASSVGGLLTGELFF. For the CDR3, the DNA is TGTGCCAGCAGCGTAGGGGGACTACTAACCGGGGAGCTGTTTTTT.

This clonotype was seen ten or more times. The chain recombines TRBV11-1 with TRBJ2-5; the D is unclear. This CDR3 has 14 amino acids. V was pared by 3 bases and J by 5 bases, with 13 bases between. Germline V gives CDR1 SGHAT, CDR2 FQDESV (reference sequence). The CDR3 region has the DNA TGTGCCAGCAGCTTCCGCACAAGTAAGGAGACCCAGTACTTC. Amino acid sequence: CASSFRTSKETQYF.

On this clonotype itself: Relative to the germline gene, one junction end is altered; a read error may explain this. This sequence joins TRBV7-2 and TRBJ2-5, with D possibly being TRBD1 or TRBD2 (5 bases each). The CDR3 runs 14 residues. The germline V gene has CDR1 SGHTA and CDR2 FQGNSA. This CDR3 reads CASSLGGSQGTRYF. In nucleotides, the CDR3 is TGTGCCAGCAGCTTAGGCGGCAGTCAAGGGACCCGGTACTTC.

The chain employs TRBV28 and TRBJ2-7, with TRBD2 identical over 8 bases. Germline-derived CDR1 and CDR2 are MDHEN and SYDVKM. The CDR3 has 15 residues. Trimming at V came to 6 bases and at J to 0 bases, leaving 7 bases not matched to a gene. The CDR3 reads CASSQSSGFSYEQYF. CDR3 in DNA: TGTGCCAGCAGCCAGTCTAGCGGGTTCTCCTACGAGCAGTACTTC.

This clonotype was seen only a few times. The chain recombines TRBV4-2 with TRBJ2-7; 9 nucleotides line up with TRBD1. From germline, CDR1 is LGHNA and CDR2 YNFKEQ. This CDR3 is built from 15 residues. V trimming: 1 base; J trimming: 4 bases; junction bases outside the gene matches: 5. Written as DNA, the CDR3 is TGTGCCAGCAGCCAAGTAGGGACAGGGCCATACGAGCAGTACTTC. Its protein is CASSQVGTGPYEQYF.

This clonotype showed up many times. The CDR3 bases are TGTGCCAGCACCTACACAGATACGCAGTATTTT. It translates to CASTYTDTQYF. V is TRBV2 and J is TRBJ2-3; no clear D. The CDR3 is made up of 11 amino acids. Trimming cost V 7 bases and J 2 bases, with 4 bases left between them. Germline-derived CDR1 and CDR2 are SNHLY and FYNNEI.

The chain carries TRBV27 and TRBJ2-7; no definite D call. Germline lookup yields CDR1 MNHEY and CDR2 SMNVEV (reference sequence). The V gene lost 6 bases and the J gene lost 5 bases, with 11 bases spanning the gap. The CDR3 extends over 12 amino acids. The CDR3, as DNA: TGTGCCAGCAGCCGCACTCAGCACGAGCAGTACTTC. Protein product: CASSRTQHEQYF.

This clonotype was picked up many times. The chain couples TRBV5-1 to TRBJ2-5, with a weak D call TRBD2 (6 bases). V dropped 3 bases and J dropped 1 base, with 10 bases sitting between them. CDR1 is SGHRS and CDR2 is YFSETQ in the germline V gene. The CDR3 contains 14 residues. The CDR3 sequence is CASSSGGFQETQYF. Here the CDR3 DNA reads TGCGCCAGCAGCTCTGGAGGGTTCCAAGAGACCCAGTACTTC.

The chain uses TRBV28 and TRBJ1-5; a weak D match, TRBD1 (5 bases). The germline V gene has CDR1 MDHEN and CDR2 SYDVKM. Trimming left V 2 bases short and J 3 bases short, with 11 bases between. The CDR3 length is 15 residues. CDR3 bases: TGTGCCAGCAGTTTAGGGGGGGTTGTCAATCAGCCCCAGCATTTT. It translates to CASSLGGVVNQPQHF.

The sample holds many counts of this clonotype. This chain joins TRBV21-1 and TRBJ2-2; the table calls TRBD2, which could not be checked here. TRBV21-1 is deemed a pseudogene. The CDR3 spans 18 residues. CDR3 loop: CGNPSSFGSGGSTGELFF. The CDR3 nucleotides read TGTGGGAACCCCAGCAGTTTCGGGTCGGGAGGTTCTACCGGGGAGCTGTTTTTT.

The chain combines TRBV6-5 with TRBJ2-7; tentative D call: TRBD1 (6 bases). Trimming removed 6 bases from V and 2 bases from J, with 14 bases in between. Germline loops: CDR1 MNHEY, CDR2 SVGAGI. The CDR3 loop spans 14 amino acids. This CDR3 reads CASRSGDRTYEQYF. The CDR3 DNA reads as TGTGCCAGCAGGAGCGGTGACAGGACCTACGAGCAGTACTTC.

This clonotype was picked up many times. This chain joins TRBV9 and TRBJ2-2, with 12 bases fitting TRBD2. Germline V lookup: CDR1 SGDLS, CDR2 YYNGEE. V was clipped by 0 bases and J by 6 bases; unmatched bases: 3. CDR3 length equals 16 residues. Written as DNA, the CDR3 is TGTGCCAGCAGCGTAGGACTAGCGGGGGCCCCCGGGGAGCTGTTTTTT. It is translated as CASSVGLAGAPGELFF.

This clonotype was detected ten times or more. This rearrangement joins TRBV29-1 to TRBJ1-4; the D gene is possibly TRBD1 (5 bases). V was cut by 3 bases and J by 4 bases, with 9 bases left in between. Per the germline V gene, CDR1 is SQVTM and CDR2 is ANQGSEA. This CDR3 is built from 13 residues. The CDR3 loop reads CSVEAGRNEKLFF. The CDR3 coding sequence is TGCAGCGTTGAGGCAGGGCGTAATGAAAAACTGTTTTTT.

This clonotype was detected ten times or more. The rearrangement uses TRBV7-9 and TRBJ1-1, with D uncertain. The CDR3 is made up of 13 amino acids. Germline V CDR1 and CDR2: SEHNR, FQNEAQ (reference sequence). V was cut by 5 bases and J by 7 bases, with 14 bases left in between. DNA of the CDR3: TGTGCCAGCAGCATGAATGACCGGGGTGAAGCTTTCTTT. It is translated as CASSMNDRGEAFF.

This clonotype was counted many times. The chain combines TRBV5-1 with TRBJ2-1; 14 nucleotides line up with TRBD2. With V trimmed by 4 bases and J by 4 bases, 10 bases remained unmatched. Per the germline V gene, CDR1 is SGHRS and CDR2 is YFSETQ. The CDR3 has 18 residues. CDR3 nucleotide sequence: TGCGCCAGCAGCCCCCTGACTAGCGGGGGGGCCTTTTACAATGAGCAGTTCTTC. Residues: CASSPLTSGGAFYNEQFF.

In its sample, this clonotype was seen many times. The gene calls are TRBV10-1 and TRBJ1-1; the D is unclear. The CDR3 is made up of 13 amino acids. Germline V gene data show CDR1 as WNHNN and CDR2 as SYGVQD (reference sequence). V lost 10 bases to trimming and J lost 3 bases, with 15 bases between them. CDR3 bases: TGCGCCACTCCGGACTCCGAACACACTGAAGCTTTCTTT. Amino acids: CATPDSEHTEAFF.

In the case of this clonotype: At one of its ends the junction is not consistent with the germline gene, which may arise from a read error. V gene TRBV6-2 or TRBV6-3 combines with J gene TRBJ2-7; D is uncertain. This CDR3 region has 13 residues. The V gene's germline CDR1 is MNHEY and CDR2 SVGEGT. The CDR3 spells CASSYANSHEQYF. For the CDR3, the DNA is TGTGCCAGCAGTTACGCTAACTCCCACGAGCAGTACTTC.

This clonotype appeared many times. The chain links TRBV28 to TRBJ2-3; TRBD2 matches at 7 bases. This CDR3 contains 15 residues. The V gene's germline CDR1 is MDHEN and CDR2 SYDVKM. V was clipped by 2 bases and J by 0 bases; unmatched bases: 2. This CDR3 is CASSLGRGSTDTQYF. For the CDR3, the DNA is TGTGCCAGCAGTTTAGGGAGGGGTAGCACAGATACGCAGTATTTT. The full variable domain, in which reference TRBV28 and TRBJ2-3 provide the parts outside the CDR3, is DVKVTQSSRYLVKRTGEKVFLECVQDMDHENMFWYRQDPGLGLRLIYFSYDVKMKEKGDIPEGYSVSREKKERFSLILESASTNQTSMYLCASSLGRGSTDTQYFGPGTRLTVL.

This clonotype was seen more than once but under ten times. This CDR3 reads CASSLEVPAGANEKLFF. CDR3 nucleotides: TGTGCCAGCAGCTTAGAGGTTCCGGCAGGCGCTAATGAAAAACTGTTTTTT. The chain combines TRBV7-9 with TRBJ1-4, with unresolved D. The CDR3 is 17 residues long. Per germline, CDR1 SEHNR and CDR2 FQNEAQ (reference sequence). V was trimmed by 1 base and J by 3 bases, leaving 15 bases between them.

This clonotype was detected a few times. The J gene is TRBJ1-1, the V gene TRBV6-6; TRBD1 is a possible D gene (5 bases). The CDR3 runs to 13 residues. Germline V gene lookup returns CDR1 MNHNY and CDR2 SVGAGI (reference sequence). V was cut by 5 bases and J by 5 bases, with 12 bases left in between. CDR3 DNA: TGTGCCAGCAGTAGACAGACGGGGACTGAAGCTTTCTTT. This translates into CASSRQTGTEAFF.

This chain connects TRBV5-4 to TRBJ2-5; D may be TRBD1 (5 bases). V was pared by 9 bases and J by 2 bases, with 17 bases between. Per the germline V gene, CDR1 is SGHNT and CDR2 is YYREEE (reference sequence). CDR3 length equals 14 residues. In DNA, the CDR3 is TGTGCCAACAGTAACCCGCAGGGTCAAGAGACCCAGTACTTC. This gives the protein CANSNPQGQETQYF.

V gene TRBV19 combines with J gene TRBJ1-5; tentative D call: TRBD1 (6 bases). Germline V CDR1 and CDR2: LNHDA, SQIVND (reference sequence). This CDR3 is built from 14 residues. The germline V and J ends were trimmed by 7 bases and 7 bases, with 17 bases remaining between them. The CDR3 region is CASTPQGSRQPQHF. In nucleotides, the CDR3 is TGTGCCAGTACCCCACAGGGTAGCCGCCAGCCCCAGCATTTT.

This clonotype was picked up many times. V gene TRBV27 combines with J gene TRBJ1-4; unclear D gene. CDR3 length: 15 amino acids. Germline CDR1 reads MNHEY; CDR2 reads SMNVEV (reference sequence). The germline V and J ends were trimmed by 5 bases and 0 bases, with 10 bases remaining between them. The DNA for the CDR3 is TGTGCCAGCAGTCGCCAGGTTGCAACTAATGAAAAACTGTTTTTT. This encodes CASSRQVATNEKLFF. The full variable domain, in which reference TRBV27 and TRBJ1-4 provide the parts outside the CDR3, is EAQVTQNPRYLITVTGKKLTVTCSQNMNHEYMSWYRQDPGLGLRQIYYSMNVEVTDKGDVPEGYKVSRKEKRNFPLILESPSPNQTSLYFCASSRQVATNEKLFFGSGTQLSVL.